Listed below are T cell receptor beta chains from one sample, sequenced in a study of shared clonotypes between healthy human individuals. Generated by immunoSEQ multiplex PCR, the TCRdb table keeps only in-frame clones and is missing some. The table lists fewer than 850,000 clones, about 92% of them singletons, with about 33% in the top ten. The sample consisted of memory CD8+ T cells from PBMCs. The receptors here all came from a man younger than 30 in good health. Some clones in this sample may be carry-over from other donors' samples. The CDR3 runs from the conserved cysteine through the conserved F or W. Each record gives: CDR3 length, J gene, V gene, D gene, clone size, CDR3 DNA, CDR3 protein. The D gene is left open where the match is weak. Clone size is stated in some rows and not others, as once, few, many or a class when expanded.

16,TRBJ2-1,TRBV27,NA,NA,TGTGCCAGCAGTTTCCCCCGGCTCCGCTCTTTTAATGAGCAGTTCTTC,CASSFPRLRSFNEQFF
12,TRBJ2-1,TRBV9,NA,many,TGTGCCAGCAGCGTAGGCTGGGATGAGCAGTTCTTC,CASSVGWDEQFF
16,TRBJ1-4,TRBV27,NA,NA,TGTGCCAGCAGTTTAGGTCCCCGATTTCAGGGTGAAAAACTGTTTTTT,CASSLGPRFQGEKLFF
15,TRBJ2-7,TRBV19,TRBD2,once,TGTGCCAGTAGTATTCTAGCGGGAGGGAGCCACGAGCAGTACTTC,CASSILAGGSHEQYF
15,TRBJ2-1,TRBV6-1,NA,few,TGTGCCAGCAGTGAAGCGGGAGGCTCCTACAATGAGCAGTTCTTC,CASSEAGGSYNEQFF
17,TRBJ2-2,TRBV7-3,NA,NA,TGTGCCAGCAGCTTATTAGGTAGCGCAAGCGACACCGGGGAGCTGTTTTTT,CASSLLGSASDTGELFF
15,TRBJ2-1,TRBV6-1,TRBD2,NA,TGTGCCAGCAGTGATATGGCGGGAGGGCTCGATGAGCAGTTCTTC,CASSDMAGGLDEQFF
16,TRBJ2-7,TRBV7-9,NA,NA,TGTGCCAGCAGCTTAGGGGCTAGTTTCGGTAATGTCGAGCAGTACTTC,CASSLGASFGNVEQYF
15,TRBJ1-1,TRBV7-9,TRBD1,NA,TGTGCCAGCAGCTTAGGACAGGGTATGAACACTGAAGCTTTCTTT,CASSLGQGMNTEAFF
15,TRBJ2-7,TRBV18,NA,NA,TGTGCCAGCTCGCGCACCGGGACGGGAGCCTACGAGCAGTACTTC,CASSRTGTGAYEQYF
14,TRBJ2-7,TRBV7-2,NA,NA,TGTGCCAGCAGCTTAGTGGCAGGGTCCTACGAGCAGTACTTC,CASSLVAGSYEQYF
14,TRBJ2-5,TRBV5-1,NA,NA,TGCGCCAGCAGCCGCAATACAGGGCCGGGGGAGCAGTACTTC,CASSRNTGPGEQYF
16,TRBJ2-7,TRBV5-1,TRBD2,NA,TGCGCCAGCAGCTTACATTGGACTAGCGGGACCTACGAGCAGTACTTC,CASSLHWTSGTYEQYF
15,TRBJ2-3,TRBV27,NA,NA,TGTGCCAGCAGTTACCGGGACGGCCACACAGATACGCAGTATTTT,CASSYRDGHTDTQYF
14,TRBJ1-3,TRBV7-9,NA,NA,TGTGCCAGCAGCCAGGTCTACTCTGGAAACACCATATATTTT,CASSQVYSGNTIYF
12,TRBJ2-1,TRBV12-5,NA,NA,TGTGCTAGTGGATCCCCAGGGGATGAGCAGTTCTTC,CASGSPGDEQFF
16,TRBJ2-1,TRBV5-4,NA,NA,TGTGCCAGCAGCTCTCCGGATGGTCCTTCTTACAATGAGCAGTTCTTC,CASSSPDGPSYNEQFF
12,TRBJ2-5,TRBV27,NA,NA,TGTGCCAGCAGTTGTTATTCGGAGACCCAGTACTTC,CASSCYSETQYF
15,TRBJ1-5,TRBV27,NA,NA,TGTGCCAGCAGTTTTAATGGGGACCTCAATCAGCCCCAGCATTTT,CASSFNGDLNQPQHF
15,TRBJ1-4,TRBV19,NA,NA,TGTGCCAGTAGTATTTCAGGGGCAGCTAATGAAAAACTGTTTTTT,CASSISGAANEKLFF
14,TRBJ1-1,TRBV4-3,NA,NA,TGCGCCAGCAGCCAGACACGGCTGAACACTGAAGCTTTCTTT,CASSQTRLNTEAFF
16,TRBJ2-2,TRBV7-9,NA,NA,TGTGCCAGCAGCCTCAACAGGTTCGCGAACACCGGGGAGCTGTTTTTT,CASSLNRFANTGELFF
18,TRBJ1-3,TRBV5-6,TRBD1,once,TGTGCCAGCAGTCCGGCCGGACAGGGGTCACCCACTGGAAACACCATATATTTT,CASSPAGQGSPTGNTIYF
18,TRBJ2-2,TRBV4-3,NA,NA,TGCGCCAGCAGCCAAGTAATTGGCCCTCTAGGCGACACCGGGGAGCTGTTTTTT,CASSQVIGPLGDTGELFF
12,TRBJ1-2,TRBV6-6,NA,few,TGTGCCAGCTGGGACGAGGGTGGTGGCTACACCTTC,CASWDEGGGYTF
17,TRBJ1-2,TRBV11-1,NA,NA,TGTGCCAGCAGCCACCCGGAGGAGCAGGCCCTAAACTATGGCTACACCTTC,CASSHPEEQALNYGYTF
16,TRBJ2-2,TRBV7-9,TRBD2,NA,TGTGCCAGCAGCTTAGGGCTAGCGGGAAACACCGGGGAGCTGTTTTTT,CASSLGLAGNTGELFF
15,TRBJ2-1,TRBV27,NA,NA,TGTGCCAGCAGTTTGTCACCTAGCTCCTACAATGAGCAGTTCTTC,CASSLSPSSYNEQFF
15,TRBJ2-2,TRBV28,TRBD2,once,TGTGCCAGCAGTTCGCAGCGGGAGCACACCGGGGAGCTGTTTTTT,CASSSQREHTGELFF
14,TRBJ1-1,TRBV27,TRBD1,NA,TGTGCCAGCTCAGACAGGGGGCGATCCACTGAAGCTTTCTTT,CASSDRGRSTEAFF
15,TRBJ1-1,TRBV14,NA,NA,TGTGCCAGCAGCCAGGAGGGGCCCCTGAACACTGAAGCTTTCTTT,CASSQEGPLNTEAFF
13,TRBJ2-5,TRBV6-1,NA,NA,TGTGCCAGCGACTCGTTTGGCGGGGAGACCCAGTACTTC,CASDSFGGETQYF
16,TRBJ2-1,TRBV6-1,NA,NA,TGTGCCAGCAGTGACCCTACAGGGGGGAGGGACAATGAGCAGTTCTTC,CASSDPTGGRDNEQFF
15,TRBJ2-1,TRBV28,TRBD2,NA,TGTGCCAGCAGCAGAAGACTAGCGGTTGACAATGAGCAGTTCTTC,CASSRRLAVDNEQFF
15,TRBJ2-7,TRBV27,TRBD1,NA,TGTGCCAGCAGTGTACTGGGACAGGGCTGGAGGGAGCAGTACTTC,CASSVLGQGWREQYF
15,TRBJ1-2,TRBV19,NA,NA,TGTGCCAGTAGTCCCCCGGCGCAGGGGTCGCGAGGCTACACCTTC,CASSPPAQGSRGYTF
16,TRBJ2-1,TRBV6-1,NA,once,TGTGCCAGCAGTGAAGCAGGGCATTTCTCCTACAATGAGCAGTTCTTC,CASSEAGHFSYNEQFF
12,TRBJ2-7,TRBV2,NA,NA,TGTGCCAGCGTGAGCAGGGTCCCCGAGCAGTACTTC,CASVSRVPEQYF
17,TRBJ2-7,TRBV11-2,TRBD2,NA,TGTGCCAGCAGCTTGGGACTAGCGGGAGCCAGCTCCTACGAGCAGTACTTC,CASSLGLAGASSYEQYF
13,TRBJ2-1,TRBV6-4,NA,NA,TGTGCCAGCAGTGACTCTAACTACAATGAGCAGTTCTTC,CASSDSNYNEQFF
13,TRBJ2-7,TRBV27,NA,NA,TGTGCCAGCAGTTTCCTCGATTCCTACGAGCAGTACTTC,CASSFLDSYEQYF
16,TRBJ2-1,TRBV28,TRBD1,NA,TGTGCCAGCACCCCGAGGATGGGACAGGGGTACAATGAGCAGTTCTTC,CASTPRMGQGYNEQFF
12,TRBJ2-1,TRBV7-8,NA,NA,TGTGCCACCTTTGGCCTAGACAATGAGCAGTTCTTC,CATFGLDNEQFF
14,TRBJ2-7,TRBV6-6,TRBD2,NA,TGTGCCAGCAGTTATCGCGGGAGGAGCCACGAGCAGTACTTC,CASSYRGRSHEQYF
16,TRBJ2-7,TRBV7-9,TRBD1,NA,TGTGCCAGCAGCTTAGCCCCCGGGACAGACGCCTACGAGCAGTACTTC,CASSLAPGTDAYEQYF
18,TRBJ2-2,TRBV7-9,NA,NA,TGTGCCAGCACCACGTCGTCGGACCCTCGGAGGGACACCGGGGAGCTGTTTTTT,CASTTSSDPRRDTGELFF
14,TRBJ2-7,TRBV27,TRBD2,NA,TGTGCCAGCAGTTTAACTAGCGGGAGAGACGAGCAGTACTTC,CASSLTSGRDEQYF
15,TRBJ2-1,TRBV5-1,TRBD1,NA,TGCGCCAGCAGCTACCGGGACAGGCCTTACAATGAGCAGTTCTTC,CASSYRDRPYNEQFF
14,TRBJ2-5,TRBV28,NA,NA,TGTGCCAGCAGCCCAGGGTGGGGCCAAGAGACCCAGTACTTC,CASSPGWGQETQYF
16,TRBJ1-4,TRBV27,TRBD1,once,TGTGCCAGCAGTTTACTACCGGGACAGGGCGATGAAAAACTGTTTTTT,CASSLLPGQGDEKLFF
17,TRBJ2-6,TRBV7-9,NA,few,TGTGCCAGCAGCTTATGGGTCGGTCGGAGTGGGGCCAACGTCCTGACTTTC,CASSLWVGRSGANVLTF
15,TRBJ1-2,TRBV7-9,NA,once,TGTGCCAGCAGCTCCCCAAACCAGAATGACTATGGCTACACCTTC,CASSSPNQNDYGYTF
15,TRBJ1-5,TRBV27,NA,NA,TGTGCCAGCAGTTTATCAAGGGGGGATCGTCAGCCCCAGCATTTT,CASSLSRGDRQPQHF
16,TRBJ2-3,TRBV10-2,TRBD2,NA,TGCGCCAGCACCCACGGGGTAGCGGGGAGCACAGATACGCAGTATTTT,CASTHGVAGSTDTQYF
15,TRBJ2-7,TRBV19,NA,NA,NA,CASTSGQGISYEQYF